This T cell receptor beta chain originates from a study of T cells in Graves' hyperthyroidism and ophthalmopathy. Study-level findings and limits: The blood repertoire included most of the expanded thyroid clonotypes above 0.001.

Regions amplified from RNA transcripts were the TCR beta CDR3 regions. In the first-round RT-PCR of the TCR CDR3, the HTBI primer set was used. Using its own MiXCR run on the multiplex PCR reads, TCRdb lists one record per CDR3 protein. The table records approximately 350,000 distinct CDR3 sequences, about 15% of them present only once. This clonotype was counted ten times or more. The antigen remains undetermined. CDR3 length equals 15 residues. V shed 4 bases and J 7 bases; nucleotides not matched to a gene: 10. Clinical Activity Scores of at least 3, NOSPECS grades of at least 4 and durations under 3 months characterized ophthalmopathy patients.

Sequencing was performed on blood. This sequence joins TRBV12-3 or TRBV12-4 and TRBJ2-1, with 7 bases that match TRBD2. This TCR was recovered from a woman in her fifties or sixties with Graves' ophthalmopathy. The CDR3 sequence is CASSYGELARNEQFF. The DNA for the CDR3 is TGTGCCAGCAGTTATGGGGAACTAGCGAGGAATGAGCAGTTCTTC.